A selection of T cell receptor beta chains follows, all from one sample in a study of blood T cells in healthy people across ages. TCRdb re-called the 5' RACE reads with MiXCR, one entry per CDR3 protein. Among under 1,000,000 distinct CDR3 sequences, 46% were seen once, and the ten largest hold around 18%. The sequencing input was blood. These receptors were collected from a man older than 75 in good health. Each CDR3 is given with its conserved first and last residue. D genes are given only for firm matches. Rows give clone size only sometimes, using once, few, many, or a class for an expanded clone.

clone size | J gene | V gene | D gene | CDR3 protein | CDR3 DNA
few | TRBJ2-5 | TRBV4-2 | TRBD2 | CASSQPTSGTHQETQYF | TGTGCCAGCAGCCAACCAACTAGCGGGACGCACCAAGAGACCCAGTACTTC
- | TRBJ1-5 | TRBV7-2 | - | CASTQGSGYSNQPQHF | TGTGCCAGCACCCAGGGCTCAGGGTATAGCAATCAGCCCCAGCATTTT
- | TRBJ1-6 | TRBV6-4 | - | CASSEGVGSPLHF | TGTGCCAGCAGTGAAGGGGTTGGATCACCCCTCCACTTT
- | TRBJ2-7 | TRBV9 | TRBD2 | CASSLGTSGSPGEQYF | TGTGCCAGCAGCCTCGGGACTAGCGGGAGTCCCGGCGAGCAGTACTTC
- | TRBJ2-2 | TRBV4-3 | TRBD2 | CASSQDSGGSTGELFF | TGCGCCAGCAGCCAAGATAGCGGGGGGAGCACCGGGGAGCTGTTTTTT
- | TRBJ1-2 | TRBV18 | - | CASSPGVLGDYGYTF | TGTGCCAGCTCACCAGGAGTTCTCGGGGACTATGGCTACACCTTC
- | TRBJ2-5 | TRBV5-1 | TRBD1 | CASSRVDRPSYNEQYF | TGCGCCAGCAGCAGAGTGGACAGGCCCTCCTACAATGAGCAGTACTTC
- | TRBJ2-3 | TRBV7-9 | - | CASSLEFMADTQYF | TGTGCCAGCAGCTTAGAGTTCATGGCAGATACGCAGTATTTT
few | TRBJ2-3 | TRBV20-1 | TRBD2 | CSANNPGLAGGGTDTQYF | TGCAGTGCGAATAACCCGGGACTAGCGGGAGGCGGCACAGATACGCAGTATTTT
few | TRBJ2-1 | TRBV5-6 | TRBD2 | CASNRPPTSGGYNEQFF | TGTGCCAGCAACCGGCCCCCTACTAGCGGGGGCTACAATGAGCAGTTCTTC
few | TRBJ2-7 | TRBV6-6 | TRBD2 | CASSPGLAGDRSYEQYF | TGTGCCAGCAGCCCGGGACTAGCGGGAGATCGGTCCTACGAGCAGTACTTC
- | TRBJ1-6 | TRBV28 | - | CASSYGRGMGGSPLHF | TGTGCCAGCAGTTATGGCAGGGGCATGGGAGGTTCACCCCTCCACTTT
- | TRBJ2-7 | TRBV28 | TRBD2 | CASSLFASGDYEQYF | TGTGCCAGCAGTTTATTCGCTAGCGGAGACTACGAGCAGTACTTC
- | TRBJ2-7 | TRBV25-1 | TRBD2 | CASSARAGVAYEQYF | TGTGCCAGCAGTGCTCGAGCGGGAGTGGCCTACGAGCAGTACTTC
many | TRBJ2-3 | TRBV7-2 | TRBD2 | CASSFLGRAVIDTQYF | TGTGCCAGCAGCTTTCTCGGGAGGGCCGTAATAGATACGCAGTATTTT
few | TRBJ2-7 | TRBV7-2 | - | CASSLLSESYEQYF | TGTGCCAGCAGCTTATTAAGCGAAAGCTACGAGCAGTACTTC
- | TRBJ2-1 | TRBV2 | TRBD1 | CASSGDRPGNEQFF | TGTGCCAGCAGTGGGGACAGGCCGGGGAATGAGCAGTTCTTC
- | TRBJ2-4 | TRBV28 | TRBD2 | CASSPAGGNKNIQYF | TGTGCCAGCAGTCCAGCGGGGGGGAACAAAAACATTCAGTACTTC
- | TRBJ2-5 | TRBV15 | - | CATSRGKGEQYF | TGTGCCACCAGCAGAGGGAAAGGTGAGCAGTACTTC
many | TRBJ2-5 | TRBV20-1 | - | CSARDMEPWEETQYF | TGCAGTGCTAGAGATATGGAACCGTGGGAGGAGACCCAGTACTTC
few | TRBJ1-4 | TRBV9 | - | CASSVGEVNGEKLFF | TGTGCCAGCAGCGTAGGAGAGGTAAATGGTGAAAAACTGTTTTTT
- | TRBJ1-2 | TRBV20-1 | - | CSARGRVHGYTF | TGCAGTGCTAGGGGCAGGGTGCATGGCTACACCTTC
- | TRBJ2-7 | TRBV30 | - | CAWISQTYEQYF | TGTGCCTGGATATCTCAGACCTACGAGCAGTACTTC
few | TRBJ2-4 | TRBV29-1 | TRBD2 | CSVELAGGIAKNIQYF | TGCAGCGTTGAACTAGCGGGAGGTATAGCCAAAAACATTCAGTACTTC
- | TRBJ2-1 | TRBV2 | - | CASRGTGGYNEQFF | TGTGCCAGCAGAGGGACTGGGGGGTACAATGAGCAGTTCTTC
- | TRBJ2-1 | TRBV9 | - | CASSADDGDSPGDNEQFF | TGTGCCAGCAGCGCAGACGACGGGGACTCCCCGGGGGACAATGAGCAGTTCTTC
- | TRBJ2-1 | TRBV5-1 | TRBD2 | CASNSGGPSSYNEQFF | TGCGCCAGCAATAGCGGGGGCCCCAGCTCCTACAATGAGCAGTTCTTC
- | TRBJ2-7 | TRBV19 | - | CASIFCLDNLPTEQYF | TGTGCCAGTATCTTTTGTTTGGACAATCTTCCTACCGAGCAGTACTTC
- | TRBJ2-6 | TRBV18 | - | CASSQGITRGANVLTF | TGTGCCAGCTCACAGGGGATTACACGTGGGGCCAACGTCCTGACTTTC
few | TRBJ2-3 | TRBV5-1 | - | CASSLLSVGTDTQYF | TGCGCCAGCAGCTTGTTGAGTGTAGGCACAGATACGCAGTATTTT
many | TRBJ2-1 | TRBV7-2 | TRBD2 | CASSLGLAGGGNEQFF | TGTGCCAGCAGCTTGGGACTAGCGGGAGGAGGCAATGAGCAGTTCTTC
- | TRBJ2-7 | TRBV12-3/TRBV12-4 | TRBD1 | CASSFGRPGQGPSYGQYF | TGTGCCAGCAGTTTCGGGAGACCGGGACAGGGACCTTCCTACGGGCAGTACTTC
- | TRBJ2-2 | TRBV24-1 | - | CATLPWTAPSGELFF | TGTGCCACCCTCCCATGGACGGCCCCATCAGGGGAGCTGTTTTTT
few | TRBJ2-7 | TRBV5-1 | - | CASSTRDFYEQYF | TGCGCCAGCAGCACCCGGGACTTCTACGAGCAGTACTTC
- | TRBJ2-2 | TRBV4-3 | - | CASSQLRGGTNTGELFF | TGCGCCAGCAGCCAACTTCGTGGCGGGACGAACACCGGGGAGCTGTTTTTT
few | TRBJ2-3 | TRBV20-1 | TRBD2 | CSAPTSGNTDTQYF | TGCAGTGCTCCCACTAGCGGAAACACAGATACGCAGTATTTT
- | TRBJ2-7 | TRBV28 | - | CARSPPHYNEQYF | TGTGCCAGAAGTCCGCCTCATTACAATGAGCAGTACTTC
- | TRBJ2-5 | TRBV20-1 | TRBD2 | CGQLAGGNEETQYF | TGCGGCCAGCTAGCGGGAGGAAATGAGGAGACCCAGTACTTC
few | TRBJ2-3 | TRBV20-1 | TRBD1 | CSAVDPGQGRTDTQYF | TGCAGTGCAGTAGACCCTGGACAGGGACGAACAGATACGCAGTATTTT
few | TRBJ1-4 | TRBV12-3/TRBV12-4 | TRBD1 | CASTGTGGAWNEKLFF | TGTGCCAGCACTGGGACAGGGGGCGCTTGGAATGAAAAACTGTTTTTT
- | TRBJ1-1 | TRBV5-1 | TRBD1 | CASSPDRGTGSGTEAFF | TGCGCCAGCAGCCCGGACAGGGGAACTGGGTCGGGCACTGAAGCTTTCTTT
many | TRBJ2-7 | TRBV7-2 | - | CASSPQGSASYEQYF | TGTGCCAGCAGCCCCCAGGGATCAGCCTCCTACGAGCAGTACTTC
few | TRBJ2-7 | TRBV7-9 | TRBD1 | CASSLSGTGYEQYF | TGTGCCAGCTCACTGTCCGGGACAGGGTACGAGCAGTACTTC
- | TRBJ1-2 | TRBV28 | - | CASSLRTQGNGYTF | TGTGCCAGCAGTCTTCGGACGCAGGGGAATGGCTACACCTTC
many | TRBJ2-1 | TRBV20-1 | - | CSVYRDYGNEQFF | TGCAGCGTTTACAGGGATTACGGGAATGAGCAGTTCTTC